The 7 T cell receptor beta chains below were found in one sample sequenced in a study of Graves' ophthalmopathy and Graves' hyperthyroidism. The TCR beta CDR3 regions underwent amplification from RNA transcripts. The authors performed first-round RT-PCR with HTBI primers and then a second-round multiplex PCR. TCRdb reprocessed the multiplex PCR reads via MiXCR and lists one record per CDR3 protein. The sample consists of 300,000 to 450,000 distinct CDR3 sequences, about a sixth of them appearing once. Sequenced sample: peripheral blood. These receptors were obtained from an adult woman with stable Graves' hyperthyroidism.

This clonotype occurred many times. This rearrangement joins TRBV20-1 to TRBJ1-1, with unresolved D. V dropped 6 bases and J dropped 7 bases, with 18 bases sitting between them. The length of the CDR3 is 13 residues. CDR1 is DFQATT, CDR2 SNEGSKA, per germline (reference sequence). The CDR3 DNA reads TGCAGTGCGGTAGAGGGCTGGGTCCTTGAAGCTTTCTTT. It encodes CSAVEGWVLEAFF.

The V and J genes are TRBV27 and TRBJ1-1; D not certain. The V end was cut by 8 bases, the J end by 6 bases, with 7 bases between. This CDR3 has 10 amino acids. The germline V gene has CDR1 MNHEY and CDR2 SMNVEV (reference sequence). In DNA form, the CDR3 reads TGTGCCAGCGGTAGAGCTGAAGCTTTCTTT. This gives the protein CASGRAEAFF.

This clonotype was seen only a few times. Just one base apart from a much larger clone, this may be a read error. This CDR3 is CASKSGQETKYF. CDR3 nucleotide sequence: TGTGCCAGCAAGAGCGGCCAAGAGACCAAGTACTTC. The chain has TRBV6-2 or TRBV6-3 and TRBJ2-5, with a tentative D call TRBD2 (5 bases). Germline CDR1 is MNHEY and CDR2 is SVGEGT. The CDR3 is 12 amino acids.

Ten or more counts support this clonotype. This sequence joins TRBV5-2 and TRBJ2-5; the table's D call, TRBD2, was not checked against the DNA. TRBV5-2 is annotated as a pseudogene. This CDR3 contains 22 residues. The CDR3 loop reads CASNFKIRGLAGGPRFVETQYF. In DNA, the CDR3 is TGTGCCAGCAACTTTAAGATACGGGGACTAGCGGGAGGGCCGCGTTTTGTAGAGACCCAGTACTTC.

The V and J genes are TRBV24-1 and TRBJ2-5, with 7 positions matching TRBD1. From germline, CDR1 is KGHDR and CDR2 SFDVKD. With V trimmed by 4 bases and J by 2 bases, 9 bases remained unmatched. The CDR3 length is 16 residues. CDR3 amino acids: CATSESDRAPQETQYF. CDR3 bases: TGTGCCACCAGTGAATCTGACAGGGCCCCACAAGAGACCCAGTACTTC.

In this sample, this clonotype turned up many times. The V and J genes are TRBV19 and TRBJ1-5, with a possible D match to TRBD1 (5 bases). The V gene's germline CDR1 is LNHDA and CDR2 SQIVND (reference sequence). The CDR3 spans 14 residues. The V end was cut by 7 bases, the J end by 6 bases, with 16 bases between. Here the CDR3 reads CASIPSGFAQPQHF. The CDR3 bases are TGTGCCAGTATTCCCTCAGGGTTTGCTCAGCCCCAGCATTTT.

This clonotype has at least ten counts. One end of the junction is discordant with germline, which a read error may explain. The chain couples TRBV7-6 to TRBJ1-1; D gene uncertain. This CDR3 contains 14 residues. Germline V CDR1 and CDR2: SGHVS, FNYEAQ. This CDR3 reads CAKRIQATNTEASF. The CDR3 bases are TGTGCTAAGAGAATTCAGGCGACGAACACTGAAGCTTCCTTT.